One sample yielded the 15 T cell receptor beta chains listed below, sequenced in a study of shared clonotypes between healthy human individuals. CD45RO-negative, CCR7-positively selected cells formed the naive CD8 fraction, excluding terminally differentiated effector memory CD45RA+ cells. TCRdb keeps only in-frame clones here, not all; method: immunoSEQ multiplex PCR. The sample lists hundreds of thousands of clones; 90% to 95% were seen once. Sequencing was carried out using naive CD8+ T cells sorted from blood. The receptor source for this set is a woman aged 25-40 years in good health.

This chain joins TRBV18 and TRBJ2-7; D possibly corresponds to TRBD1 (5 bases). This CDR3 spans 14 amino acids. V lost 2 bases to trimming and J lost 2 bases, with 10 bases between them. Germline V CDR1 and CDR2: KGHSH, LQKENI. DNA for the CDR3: TGTGCCAGCTCACCAGTGGACACGACCTACGAGCAGTACTTC. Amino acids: CASSPVDTTYEQYF.

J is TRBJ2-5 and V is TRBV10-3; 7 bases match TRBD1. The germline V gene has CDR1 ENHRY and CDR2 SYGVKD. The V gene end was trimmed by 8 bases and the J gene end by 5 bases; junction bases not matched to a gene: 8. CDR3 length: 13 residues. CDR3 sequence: CAIGGTGAETQYF. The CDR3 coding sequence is TGTGCCATCGGCGGTACAGGGGCCGAGACCCAGTACTTC.

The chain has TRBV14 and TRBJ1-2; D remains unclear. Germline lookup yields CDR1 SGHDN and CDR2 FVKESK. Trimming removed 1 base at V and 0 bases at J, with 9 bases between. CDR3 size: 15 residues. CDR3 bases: TGTGCCAGCAGCCAAGTTGACACTCCTAACTATGGCTACACCTTC. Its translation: CASSQVDTPNYGYTF.

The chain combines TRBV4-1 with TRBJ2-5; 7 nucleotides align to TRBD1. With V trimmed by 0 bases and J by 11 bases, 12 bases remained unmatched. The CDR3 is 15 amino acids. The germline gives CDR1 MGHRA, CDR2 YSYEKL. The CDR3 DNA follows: TGCGCCAGCAGCCAAGATCTGGGACAGCGGTTTGGGCAGTACTTC. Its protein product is CASSQDLGQRFGQYF.

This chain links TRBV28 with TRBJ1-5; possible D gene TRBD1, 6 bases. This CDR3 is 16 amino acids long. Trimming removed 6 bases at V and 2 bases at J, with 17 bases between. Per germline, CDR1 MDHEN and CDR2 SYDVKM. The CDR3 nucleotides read TGTGCCAGCAGCTCACAGGGCGCCGGGGGCAATCAGCCCCAGCATTTT. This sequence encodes CASSSQGAGGNQPQHF.

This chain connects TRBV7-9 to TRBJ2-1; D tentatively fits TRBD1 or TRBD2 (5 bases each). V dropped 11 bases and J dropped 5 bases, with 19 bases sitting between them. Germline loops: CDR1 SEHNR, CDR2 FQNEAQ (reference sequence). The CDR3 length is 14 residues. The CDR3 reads CAGQPGTFDNEQFF. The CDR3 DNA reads TGTGCCGGCCAACCCGGGACCTTTGACAATGAGCAGTTCTTC. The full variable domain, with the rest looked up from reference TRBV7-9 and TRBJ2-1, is DTGVSQNPRHKITKRGQNVTFRCDPISEHNRLYWYRQTLGQGPEFLTYFQNEAQLEKSRLLSDRFSAERPKGSFSTLEIQRTEQGDSAMYLCAGQPGTFDNEQFFGPGTRLTVL.

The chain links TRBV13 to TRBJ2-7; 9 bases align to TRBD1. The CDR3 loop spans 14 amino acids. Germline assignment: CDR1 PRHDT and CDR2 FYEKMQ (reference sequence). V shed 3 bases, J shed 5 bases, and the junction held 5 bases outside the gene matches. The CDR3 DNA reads TGTGCCAGCAGCTTGGGACAGGGAAGCCACGAGCAGTACTTC. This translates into CASSLGQGSHEQYF.

CDR3 residues: CASSLKGLADPSYYEQYF. The CDR3 DNA reads as TGTGCCAGCAGTCTGAAAGGACTAGCGGACCCTTCATACTACGAGCAGTACTTC. V and J are TRBV27 and TRBJ2-7; 10 bases are a match to TRBD2. Trimming cost V 5 bases and J 3 bases; bases outside gene matches: 16. Per the germline V gene, CDR1 is MNHEY and CDR2 is SMNVEV (reference sequence). This CDR3 has 18 residues.

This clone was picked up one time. This chain's CDR3 is CARTTGTSGSSDTQYF. DNA of the CDR3: TGTGCCAGGACTACCGGGACTAGCGGGAGCTCAGATACGCAGTATTTT. The rearrangement uses TRBV19 and TRBJ2-3, with TRBD2 identical over 14 bases. J was trimmed by 4 bases and V by 9 bases; bases with no gene match: 9. CDR3 size: 16 residues. CDR1 is LNHDA and CDR2 is SQIVND in the germline V gene (reference sequence). Full variable domain (remainder filled in from reference TRBV19 and TRBJ2-3): DGGITQSPKYLFRKEGQNVTLSCEQNLNHDAMYWYRQDPGQGLRLIYYSQIVNDFQKGDIAEGYSVSREKKESFPLTVTSAQKNPTAFYLCARTTGTSGSSDTQYFGPGTRLTVL.

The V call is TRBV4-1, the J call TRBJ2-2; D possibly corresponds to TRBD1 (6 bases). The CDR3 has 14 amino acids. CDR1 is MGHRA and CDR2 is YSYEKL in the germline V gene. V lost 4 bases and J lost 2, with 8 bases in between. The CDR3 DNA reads TGCGCCAGCAGCCGGACAGTTAACACCGGGGAGCTGTTTTTT. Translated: CASSRTVNTGELFF.

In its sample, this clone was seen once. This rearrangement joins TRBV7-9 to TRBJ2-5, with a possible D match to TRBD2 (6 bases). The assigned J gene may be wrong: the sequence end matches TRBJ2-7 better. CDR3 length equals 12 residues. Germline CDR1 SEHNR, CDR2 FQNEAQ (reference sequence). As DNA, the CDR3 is TGTGCCAGCACTAGCGTAGTCGGCGAGCAGTACTTC. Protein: CASTSVVGEQYF.

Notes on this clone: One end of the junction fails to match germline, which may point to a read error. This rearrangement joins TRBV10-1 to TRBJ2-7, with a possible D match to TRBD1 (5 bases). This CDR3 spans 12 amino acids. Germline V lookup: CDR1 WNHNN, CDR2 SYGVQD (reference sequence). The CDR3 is CANSGDSYEQYF. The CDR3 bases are TGCGCCAACAGTGGAGACAGCTACGAGCAGTACTTC.

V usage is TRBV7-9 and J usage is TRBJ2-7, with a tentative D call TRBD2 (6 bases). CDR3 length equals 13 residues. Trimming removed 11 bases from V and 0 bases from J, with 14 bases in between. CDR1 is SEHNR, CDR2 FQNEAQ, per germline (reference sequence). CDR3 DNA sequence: TGTGCCTTAGAGGCGGGGAGCTCCTACGAGCAGTACTTC. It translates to CALEAGSSYEQYF.

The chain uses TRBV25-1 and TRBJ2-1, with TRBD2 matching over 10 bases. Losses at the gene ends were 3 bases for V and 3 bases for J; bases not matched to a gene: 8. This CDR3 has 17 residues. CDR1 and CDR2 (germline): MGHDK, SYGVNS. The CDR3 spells CASSDSGLAENYNEQFF. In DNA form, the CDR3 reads TGTGCCAGCAGTGACTCCGGACTAGCGGAAAACTACAATGAGCAGTTCTTC.

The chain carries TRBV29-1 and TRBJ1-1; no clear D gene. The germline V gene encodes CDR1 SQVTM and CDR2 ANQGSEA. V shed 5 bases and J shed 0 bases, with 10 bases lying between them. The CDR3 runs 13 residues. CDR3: CSVLDGLNTEAFF. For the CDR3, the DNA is TGCAGCGTTTTGGACGGCTTGAACACTGAAGCTTTCTTT. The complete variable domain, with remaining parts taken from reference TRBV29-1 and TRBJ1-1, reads SAVISQKPSRDICQRGTSLTIQCQVDSQVTMMFWYRQQPGQSLTLIATANQGSEATYESGFVIDKFPISRPNLTFSTLTVSNMSPEDSSIYLCSVLDGLNTEAFFGQGTRLTVV.